This note documents a single TCR beta chain sequence. The antigen is not known. The V gene lost 7 bases and the J gene lost 2 bases, with 15 bases spanning the gap. The CDR3 runs 14 residues. These data belong to a study of identical twins. One entry per CDR3 protein results from TCRdb running MiXCR on the 5' RACE reads. Here the sample spans 1.5 million to 2 million distinct CDR3 sequences, under 35% being singletons. General study points: The models systematically underestimated how much out-of-frame TCR alpha was shared in monozygotic twins. Low generation probability was overrepresented in out-of-frame alpha sequences shared by twins. Invariant MAIT and iNKT cells are populations that could partly confound zero-insertion analyses.

The sequencing sample was made of cord blood. The chain carries TRBV12-3 or TRBV12-4 and TRBJ2-7; weak D call: TRBD1 (6 bases). The sequence was collected from a newborn girl in good health. The CDR3 DNA reads TGTGCCAGCACCCAGGCCGGGACAACCTACGAGCAGTACTTC. Its protein is CASTQAGTTYEQYF.